A selection of T cell receptor beta chains follows, all from one sample in a study of control samples from healthy donors and cancer patients. The protocol was immunoSEQ multiplex PCR, while the TCRdb copy is restricted to in-frame clones and leaves out a portion. The sample shows 130,000 or so clones, just under 90% of them seen only once. Sequenced material: PBMCs. The receptors originated from a man aged 50-59 years with head and neck cancer. CDR3s include the opening cysteine and the closing phenylalanine or tryptophan. A D gene is named only where the DNA matches it firmly. Size is omitted from some rows. Given values are once, few, many or a class for expanded clones.

TRBV7-9	TRBJ2-2	once	.	TGTGCCAGCAGCTTAGGTTTCCAGGGGGGCACCGGGGAGCTGTTTTTT	CASSLGFQGGTGELFF
TRBV7-9	TRBJ2-5	.	TRBD2	TGTGCCAGCAGCTTAAGTCAAATAGCGGGAGTCAGGGAGACCCAGTACTTC	CASSLSQIAGVRETQYF
TRBV7-9	TRBJ1-5	.	.	TGTGCCAGCAGCTCCATCCAGAGCAATCAGCCCCAGCATTTT	CASSSIQSNQPQHF
TRBV6-5	TRBJ2-1	.	.	TGTGCCAGCAGGTATTCAGACGGATACAATGAGCAGTTCTTC	CASRYSDGYNEQFF
TRBV10-2	TRBJ2-1	once	TRBD2	TGCGCCAGCAGTGAAGCCGGGACTAGCGGTATCTACAATGAGCAGTTCTTC	CASSEAGTSGIYNEQFF
TRBV7-9	TRBJ2-2	once	.	TGTGCCAGCAGCCCGCCGGGACAGAACACCGGGGAGCTGTTTTTT	CASSPPGQNTGELFF
TRBV28	TRBJ1-2	.	.	TGTGCCAGCAGCTTGACAGGCTTCTATGGCTACACCTTC	CASSLTGFYGYTF
TRBV27	TRBJ1-2	.	TRBD1	TGTGCCAGCAGTTGGACAGGAAGGGGCGAGGACTATGGCTACACCTTC	CASSWTGRGEDYGYTF
TRBV3-1/TRBV3-2	TRBJ2-2	.	.	TGTGCCAGCAGATCAAACGGGGGAATGACCGGGGAGCTGTTTTTT	CASRSNGGMTGELFF
TRBV2	TRBJ2-7	.	.	TGTGCCAGCAGTGCGCAAAGGTTCCCGGCCGAGCAGTACTTC	CASSAQRFPAEQYF
TRBV15	TRBJ1-4	few	.	TGTGCCACCAGTGTAGACAGAAGAACTAATGAAAAACTGTTTTTT	CATSVDRRTNEKLFF
TRBV27	TRBJ2-1	.	.	TGTGCCAGCAGTTTATGGGGAGGGGGCAATGAGCAGTTCTTC	CASSLWGGGNEQFF
TRBV11-3	TRBJ2-7	once	.	TGTGCCAGCAGCTTATCCGACAGCGCCTACGAGCAGTACTTC	CASSLSDSAYEQYF
TRBV5-6	TRBJ2-7	.	.	TGTGCCAGCAGCGGGCTAGCGAGGTCCTACGAGCAGTACTTC	CASSGLARSYEQYF
TRBV2	TRBJ2-7	.	TRBD1	TGTGCCAGCAGTTCCCTGGACAGGGAGCGAGGCGAGCAGTACTTC	CASSSLDRERGEQYF
TRBV5-1	TRBJ1-1	.	.	TGCGCCAGCAGCGTGGACCAAAACACTGAAGCTTTCTTT	CASSVDQNTEAFF
TRBV6-4	TRBJ2-1	.	TRBD1	TGTGCCAGCAGTGCCCGGGACAGTAACTACAATGAGCAGTTCTTC	CASSARDSNYNEQFF
TRBV11-1	TRBJ2-1	.	TRBD2	TGTGCCAGCAGCTTAAGTAGCGGGAGGAAAAATGAGCAGTTCTTC	CASSLSSGRKNEQFF
TRBV10-3	TRBJ2-3	.	TRBD2	TGTGCCATCAGTGAGTCGTATCTAGCGGGGTTCACAGATACGCAGTATTTT	CAISESYLAGFTDTQYF
TRBV5-8	TRBJ1-1	.	.	TGTGCCAGCAGCTTGACACACGGTGGGGCTTTCTTT	CASSLTHGGAFF
TRBV6-5	TRBJ1-2	.	.	TGTGCCAGCAGTTACTCGAAGGGAGGAGGTTATGGCTACACCTTC	CASSYSKGGGYGYTF
TRBV5-4	TRBJ2-7	.	TRBD2	TGTGCCAGCAGCTTGGGACTAGCAAACTACGAGCAGTACTTC	CASSLGLANYEQYF
TRBV5-1	TRBJ2-5	.	TRBD2	TGCGCCAGCAGCCTTAGTACTAGCGGGGGAACCCAAGAGACCCAGTACTTC	CASSLSTSGGTQETQYF
TRBV19	TRBJ1-2	.	TRBD1	TGTGCCAGTAGTGTACAGGGGTCCTCCTATGGCTACACCTTC	CASSVQGSSYGYTF
TRBV2	TRBJ2-5	.	TRBD1	TGTGCCAGCAGCCCCCGGGACAGACAAGAGACCCAGTACTTC	CASSPRDRQETQYF
TRBV20-1	TRBJ1-1	.	.	TGCAGTGCTCGTGAAGACGGTACGAACACTGAAGCTTTCTTT	CSAREDGTNTEAFF
TRBV18	TRBJ2-7	.	.	TGTGCCAGCTCACCAACACTAGCCTCCTACGAGCAGTACTTC	CASSPTLASYEQYF
TRBV6-5	TRBJ1-1	.	.	TGTGCCAGCAGTTACTCGAGTCGGCGGGGGGGTCCTGAAGCTTTCTTT	CASSYSSRRGGPEAFF
TRBV5-1	TRBJ2-5	.	TRBD2	TGCGCCAGCAGCATCTCTCAGGGAGGGCGAGGAGACCAGTACTTC	CASSISQGGRGDQYF
TRBV25-1	TRBJ1-6	few	TRBD1	TGTGCCAGCAGTGCAGTGACAGGGGTTAACTCACCCCTCCACTTT	CASSAVTGVNSPLHF
TRBV4-1	TRBJ2-7	.	.	TGCGCCAGCAGCCCCGGGGCAGATCCCTACGAGCAGTACTTC	CASSPGADPYEQYF
TRBV6-5	TRBJ2-1	.	TRBD1	TGTGCCAGCAGTCTACAGGGGAGAAAATACAATGAGCAGTTCTTC	CASSLQGRKYNEQFF
TRBV30	TRBJ2-7	.	.	TGTGCCTGGGGGGACGTATCCTACGAGCAGTACTTC	CAWGDVSYEQYF
TRBV9	TRBJ1-6	few	TRBD1	TGTGCCAGCAGCGTACAGGGACAGTCTAATTCACCCCTCCACTTT	CASSVQGQSNSPLHF
TRBV28	TRBJ2-7	.	TRBD2	TGTGCCAGCAGGGTAACTAGCGGGAGGTGGAGGGACGAGCAGTACTTC	CASRVTSGRWRDEQYF
TRBV19	TRBJ2-2	once	.	TGTGCCACGAAACATACTGGGAACACCGGGGAGCTGTTTTTT	CATKHTGNTGELFF
TRBV3-1/TRBV3-2	TRBJ1-5	few	.	TGTGCCAGCAGCCAAACCCCGGGCGGTTCCAATCAGCCCCAGCATTTT	CASSQTPGGSNQPQHF
TRBV2	TRBJ1-6	few	.	TGTGCCAGCAATGATAGGAAAACTAATTCACCCCTCCACTTT	CASNDRKTNSPLHF
TRBV10-3	TRBJ1-4	once	.	TGTGCCATCAGTCTCGTTTCGGGAGGGGAAAAACTGTTTTTT	CAISLVSGGEKLFF
TRBV3-1/TRBV3-2	TRBJ2-5	.	.	TGTGCCAGCAGCCAAGATCGGTCTAGCGAGGAGACCCAGTACTTC	CASSQDRSSEETQYF
TRBV6-1	TRBJ1-1	.	.	TGTGCCAGCAGTGAAGCGCCCGAAGCTTTCTTT	CASSEAPEAFF
TRBV28	TRBJ1-5	.	.	TGTGCCAGCAGTTTGGGGGGGAGAAGCAATCAGCCCCAGCATTTT	CASSLGGRSNQPQHF
TRBV21-1	TRBJ2-2	.	.	TGTGCCAGCAGCAACGACAGGGGGGGAACCGGGGAGCTGTTTTTT	CASSNDRGGTGELFF
TRBV5-1	TRBJ2-2	.	TRBD1	TGCGCCAGCAGCTGGACAGGGGTAGGGGGAGAGCTGTTTTTT	CASSWTGVGGELFF
TRBV13	TRBJ1-1	.	.	TGTGCCAGCAGCTCGCCGGAAGGGATGAACACTGAAGCTTTCTTT	CASSSPEGMNTEAFF
TRBV28	TRBJ1-4	.	.	TGTGCCAGCAGCCTTTATGCCGGGGCAACTAATGAAAAACTGTTTTTT	CASSLYAGATNEKLFF
TRBV7-3	TRBJ2-2	.	.	TGTGCCAGCAGCTTCCGCGGGGACACCGGGGAGCTGTTTTTT	CASSFRGDTGELFF
TRBV13	TRBJ2-3	.	.	TGTGCCAGCAGCTCAACGGGACACTCTAGCACAGATACGCAGTATTTT	CASSSTGHSSTDTQYF
TRBV3-1/TRBV3-2	TRBJ1-4	.	.	TGTGCCAGCAGCCTATCTAGCTACGCGGGATCAACTAATGAAAAACTGTTTTTT	CASSLSSYAGSTNEKLFF
TRBV28	TRBJ2-2	.	TRBD2	TGTGCCAGCAGGACCTTCAGCGGGAGGACAAACACCGGGGAGCTGTTTTTT	CASRTFSGRTNTGELFF
TRBV6-5	TRBJ1-1	.	.	TGTGCCAGCAGTTACTCGAGTCGGCGGGTGGGTCCTGAAGCTTTCTTT	CASSYSSRRVGPEAFF
TRBV7-3	TRBJ2-1	.	TRBD2	TGTGCCAGCAGCTTTGGGCGGGGGGCCGGAGGGGAGCAGTTCTTC	CASSFGRGAGGEQFF
TRBV30	TRBJ2-1	.	.	TGTGCCTGGAGTGTCAGGGTCCGTGATGAGCAGTTCTTC	CAWSVRVRDEQFF
TRBV3-1/TRBV3-2	TRBJ1-5	.	.	TGTGCCAGCAGTCCAGCTAGCAATCAGCCCCAGCATTTT	CASSPASNQPQHF
TRBV9	TRBJ2-3	.	TRBD2	TGTGCCAGCAGCGTCGGGACTAGCGGGGGGCTCGGTGCAGATACGCAGTATTTT	CASSVGTSGGLGADTQYF